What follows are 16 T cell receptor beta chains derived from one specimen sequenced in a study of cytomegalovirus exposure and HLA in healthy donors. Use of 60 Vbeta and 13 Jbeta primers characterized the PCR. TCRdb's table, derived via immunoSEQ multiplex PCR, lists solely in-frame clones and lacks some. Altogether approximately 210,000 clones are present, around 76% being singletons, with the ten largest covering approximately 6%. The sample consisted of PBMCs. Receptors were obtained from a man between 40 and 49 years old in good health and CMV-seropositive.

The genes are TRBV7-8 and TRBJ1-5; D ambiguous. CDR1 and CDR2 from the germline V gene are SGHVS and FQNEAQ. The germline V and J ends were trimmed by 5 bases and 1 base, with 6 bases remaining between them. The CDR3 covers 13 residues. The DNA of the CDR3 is TGTGCCAGCAGCGTCCAGAGCAATCAGCCCCAGCATTTT. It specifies CASSVQSNQPQHF.

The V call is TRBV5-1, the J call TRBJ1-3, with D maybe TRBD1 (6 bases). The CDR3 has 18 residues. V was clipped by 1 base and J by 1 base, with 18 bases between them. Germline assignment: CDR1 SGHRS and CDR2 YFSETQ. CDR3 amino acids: CASSLKSGVSDSGNTIYF. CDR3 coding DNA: TGCGCCAGCAGCTTGAAGTCAGGGGTATCTGATTCTGGAAACACCATATATTTT.

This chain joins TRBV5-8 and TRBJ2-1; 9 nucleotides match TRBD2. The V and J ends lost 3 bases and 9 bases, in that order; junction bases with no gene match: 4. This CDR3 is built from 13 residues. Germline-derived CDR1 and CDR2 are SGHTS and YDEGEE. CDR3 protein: CASSSGLAGEQFF. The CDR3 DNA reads TGTGCCAGCAGCTCGGGACTAGCTGGTGAGCAGTTCTTC. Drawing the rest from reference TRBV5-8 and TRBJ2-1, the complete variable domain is EAGVTQSPTHLIKTRGQQATLRCSPISGHTSVYWYQQALGLGLQFLLWYDEGEERNRGNFPPRFSGRQFPNYSSELNVNALELEDSALYLCASSSGLAGEQFFGPGTRLTVL.

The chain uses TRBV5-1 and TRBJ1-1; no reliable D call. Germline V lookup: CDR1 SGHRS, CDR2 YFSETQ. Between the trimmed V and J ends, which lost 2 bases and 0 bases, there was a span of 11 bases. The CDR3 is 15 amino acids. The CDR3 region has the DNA TGCGCCAGCAGCTTAGATCTGCCTATGAACACTGAAGCTTTCTTT. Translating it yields CASSLDLPMNTEAFF.

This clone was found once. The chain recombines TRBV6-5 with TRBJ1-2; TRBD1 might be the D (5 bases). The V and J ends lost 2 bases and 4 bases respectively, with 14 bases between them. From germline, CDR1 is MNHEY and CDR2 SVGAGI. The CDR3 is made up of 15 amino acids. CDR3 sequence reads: CASSYTGGVFYGYTF. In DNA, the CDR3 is TGTGCCAGCAGTTACACGGGGGGGGTCTTCTATGGCTACACCTTC.

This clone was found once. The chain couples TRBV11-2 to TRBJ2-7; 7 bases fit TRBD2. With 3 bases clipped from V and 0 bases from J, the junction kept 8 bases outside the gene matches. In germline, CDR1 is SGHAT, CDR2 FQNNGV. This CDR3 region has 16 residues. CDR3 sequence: CASSLGSPSGSYEQYF. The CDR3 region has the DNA TGTGCCAGCAGCTTGGGATCCCCTAGCGGCTCCTACGAGCAGTACTTC.

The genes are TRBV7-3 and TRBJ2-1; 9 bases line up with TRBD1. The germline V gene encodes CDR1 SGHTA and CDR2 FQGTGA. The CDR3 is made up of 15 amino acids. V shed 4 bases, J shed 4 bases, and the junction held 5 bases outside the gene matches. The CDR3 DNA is TGTGCCAGCAGCTCCGACAGGGGGGAGTACAATGAGCAGTTCTTC. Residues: CASSSDRGEYNEQFF.

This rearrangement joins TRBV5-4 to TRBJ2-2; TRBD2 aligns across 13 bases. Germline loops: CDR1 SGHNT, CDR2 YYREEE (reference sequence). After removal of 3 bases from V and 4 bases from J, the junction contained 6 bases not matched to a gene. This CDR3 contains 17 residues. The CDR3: CASSSRTSGSSTGELFF. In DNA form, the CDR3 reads TGTGCCAGCAGCTCCCGGACTAGCGGGAGTTCCACCGGGGAGCTGTTTTTT.

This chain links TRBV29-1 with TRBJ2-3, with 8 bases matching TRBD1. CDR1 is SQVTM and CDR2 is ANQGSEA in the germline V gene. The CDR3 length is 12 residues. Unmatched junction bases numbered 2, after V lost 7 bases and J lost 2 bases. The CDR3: CSADRDTDTQYF. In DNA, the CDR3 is TGCAGCGCGGACAGGGACACAGATACGCAGTATTTT.

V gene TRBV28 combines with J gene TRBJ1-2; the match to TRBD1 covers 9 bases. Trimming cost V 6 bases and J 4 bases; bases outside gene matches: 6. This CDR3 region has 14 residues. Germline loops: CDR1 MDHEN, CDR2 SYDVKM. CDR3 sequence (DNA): TGTGCCAGCAGCGGGACAGGGCGTCCCTATGGCTACACCTTC. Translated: CASSGTGRPYGYTF.

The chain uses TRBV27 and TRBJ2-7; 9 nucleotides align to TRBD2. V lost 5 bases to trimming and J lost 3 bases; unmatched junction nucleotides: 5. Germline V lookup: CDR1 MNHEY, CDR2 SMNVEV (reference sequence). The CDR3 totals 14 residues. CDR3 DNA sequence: TGTGCCAGCAGTATGGGACTAGCTTACTACGAGCAGTACTTC. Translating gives CASSMGLAYYEQYF.

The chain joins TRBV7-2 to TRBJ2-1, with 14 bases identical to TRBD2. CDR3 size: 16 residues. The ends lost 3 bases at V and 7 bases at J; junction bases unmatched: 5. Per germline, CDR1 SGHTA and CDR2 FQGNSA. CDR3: CASSFPGLAGVNEQFF. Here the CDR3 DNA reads TGTGCCAGCAGCTTCCCGGGACTAGCGGGAGTTAATGAGCAGTTCTTC.

Here the CDR3 reads CASSPGGSETQYF. The CDR3 coding sequence is TGCGCCAGCAGTCCCGGGGGTTCGGAGACCCAGTACTTC. The gene calls are TRBV5-1 and TRBJ2-5, with D perhaps TRBD2 (6 bases). The CDR3 runs to 13 residues. Germline CDR1 reads SGHRS; CDR2 reads YFSETQ. With 5 bases removed from V and 5 bases from J, the gap between germline ends came to 13 bases.

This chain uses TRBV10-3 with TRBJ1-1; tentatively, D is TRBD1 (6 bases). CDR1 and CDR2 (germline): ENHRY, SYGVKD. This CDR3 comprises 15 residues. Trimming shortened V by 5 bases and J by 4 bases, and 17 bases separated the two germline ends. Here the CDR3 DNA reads TGTGCCATCAGTAAAATCTCGGGACAAGCCACTGAAGCTTTCTTT. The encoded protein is CAISKISGQATEAFF.

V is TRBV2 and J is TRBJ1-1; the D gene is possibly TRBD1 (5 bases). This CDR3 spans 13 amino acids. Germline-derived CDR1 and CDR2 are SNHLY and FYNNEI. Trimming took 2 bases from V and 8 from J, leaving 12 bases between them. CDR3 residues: CASSEQGYLEAFF. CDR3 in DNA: TGTGCCAGCAGTGAACAGGGTTATTTAGAAGCTTTCTTT.

In DNA form, the CDR3 reads TGTGCCAGCAGCCTAGGGGCCGGATACTACGAGCAGTACTTC. The encoded protein is CASSLGAGYYEQYF. This chain uses TRBV7-9 with TRBJ2-7, with D tentatively TRBD1 (5 bases). CDR3 length equals 14 residues. V was pared by 5 bases and J by 3 bases, with 14 bases between. Germline lookup yields CDR1 SEHNR and CDR2 FQNEAQ (reference sequence).